Given below is one T cell receptor beta chain in context. The sample originates from a study of blood T cell repertoires in COVID-19. Repertoires were generated with immunoSEQ multiplex PCR, while TCRdb's copy carries only in-frame clones and drops some. Among 430,000 or so clones listed, approximately 91% were seen once. The study drew participants aged about 18 to 89 years from roughly 25 US areas. This CDR3 is 18 amino acids long. V was trimmed by 3 bases and J by 0 bases, leaving 18 bases between them. CDR1 LGHNA and CDR2 YSLEER come from the germline V gene. This sequence was found in a woman aged 18-29 years who had been exposed to COVID-19. The chain has TRBV4-3 and TRBJ1-3; tentatively, D is TRBD1 (5 bases). Sequencing input: PBMCs or T cells enriched from blood (not recorded which). CDR3 bases: TGCGCCAGCAGCCACCTAGACAGCACAAAGCCCTCTGGAAACACCATATATTTT. Protein product: CASSHLDSTKPSGNTIYF.